This T cell receptor beta chain was captured by sequencing in a study of T cell changes during pregnancy in multiple sclerosis. Germline lookup yields CDR1 MGHRA and CDR2 YSYEKL. The CDR3 sequence is 13 residues long. The germline V and J ends were trimmed by 9 bases and 3 bases, with 12 bases remaining between them. This clone qualifies as medium-sized (0.01 to 0.1%). This table comes from immunoSEQ multiplex PCR, and its TCRdb copy is limited to in-frame clones, with some not included. The sample gives around 69,000 clones, around 90% of which show up once; roughly 5% is in the top ten. Sequenced material: CD8+ T cells from peripheral blood mononuclear cells, taken before pregnancy. The V and J genes are TRBV4-1 and TRBJ2-1; tentative D call: TRBD1 (6 bases). The sequence was obtained from a female donor with multiple sclerosis, enrolled in a pregnancy study. The CDR3 is CASTPDSYNEQFF. The DNA of the CDR3 is TGCGCCAGTACACCGGACAGCTACAATGAGCAGTTCTTC.